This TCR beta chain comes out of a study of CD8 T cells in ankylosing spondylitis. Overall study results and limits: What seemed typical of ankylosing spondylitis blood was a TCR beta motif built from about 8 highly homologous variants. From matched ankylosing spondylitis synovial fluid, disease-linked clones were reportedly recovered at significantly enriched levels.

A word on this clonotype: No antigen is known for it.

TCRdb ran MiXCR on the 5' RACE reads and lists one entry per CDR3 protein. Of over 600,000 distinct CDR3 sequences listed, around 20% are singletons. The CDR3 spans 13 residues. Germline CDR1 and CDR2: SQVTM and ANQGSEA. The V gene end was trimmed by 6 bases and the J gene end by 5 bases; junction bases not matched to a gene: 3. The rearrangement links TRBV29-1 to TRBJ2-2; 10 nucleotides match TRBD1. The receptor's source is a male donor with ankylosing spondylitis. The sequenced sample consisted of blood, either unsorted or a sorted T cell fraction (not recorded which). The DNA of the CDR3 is TGCAGCGTCGGGGACAGGGGAACCGGGGAGCTGTTTTTT. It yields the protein CSVGDRGTGELFF.